The clone carrying this T cell receptor (beta chain) was counted at least ten times. Antigen specificity is unknown. Described time point: healthy volunteer bleed at 2 weeks. The total RNA was obtained from whole blood that was not fractionated. Single cDNA molecules in the library carried unique molecular identifiers attached during preparation. MiXCR, run by TCRdb on the RACE reads, gives a single entry per CDR3 protein. The sample contains approximately 45,000 distinct CDR3 sequences, over 3.5% of which appear only once. The trim removed 2 bases at V and 8 bases at J, leaving 11 bases unmatched. The CDR3 is 18 residues long. Germline V lookup: CDR1 MNHNS, CDR2 SASEGT. The sample originates from a study of human T cells and chemical hapten exposure. The overall study: Minor pooled library volume differences mainly drove per-sample TCR yield variation.

Study-wide points: Unchanged with DPC sensitization were TCRs above 1 in 1000 frequency.

The sequenced sample consisted of whole blood. The chain employs TRBV6-1 and TRBJ2-4; 14 bases are shared with TRBD2. The receptor comes from a female donor in good health. Some clones in this sample may be carry-over from other donors' samples. CDR3 protein: CASSETPLGLAGVDIQYF. As DNA, the CDR3 is TGTGCCAGCAGTGAAACTCCCTTGGGACTAGCGGGGGTGGACATTCAGTACTTC.